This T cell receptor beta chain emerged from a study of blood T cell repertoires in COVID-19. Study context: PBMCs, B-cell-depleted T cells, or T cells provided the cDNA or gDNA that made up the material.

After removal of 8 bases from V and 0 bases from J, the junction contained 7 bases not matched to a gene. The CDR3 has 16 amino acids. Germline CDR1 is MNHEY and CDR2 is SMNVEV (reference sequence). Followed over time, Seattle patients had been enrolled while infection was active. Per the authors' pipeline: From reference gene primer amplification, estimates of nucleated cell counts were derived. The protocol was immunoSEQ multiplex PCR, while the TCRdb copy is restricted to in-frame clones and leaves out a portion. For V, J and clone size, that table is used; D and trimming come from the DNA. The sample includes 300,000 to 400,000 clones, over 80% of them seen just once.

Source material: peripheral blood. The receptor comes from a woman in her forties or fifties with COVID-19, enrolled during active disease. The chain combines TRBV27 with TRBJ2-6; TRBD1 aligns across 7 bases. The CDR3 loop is CASSWDRSSGANVLTF. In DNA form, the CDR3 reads TGTGCCAGCTCATGGGACAGAAGCTCTGGGGCCAACGTCCTGACTTTC.